This TCR beta chain came from a study of T cells in Graves' hyperthyroidism and ophthalmopathy. Study outcomes and limitations: Most clonotypes that expanded in the thyroid above 0.001 also showed up in blood.

This clonotype was seen at least ten times. Its antigen remains unidentified. RNA transcripts were the template for amplifying TCR beta CDR3 regions. The TCR CDR3 first-round RT-PCR relied on the HTBI primer set. MiXCR, applied by TCRdb to the multiplex PCR reads, yields one record per CDR3 protein. The sample consists of 350,000 to 400,000 distinct CDR3 sequences, over 15% of them appearing once. Lactation, pregnancy, other autoimmune disease or uncontrolled infection excluded patients. Each diagnosis drew on symptoms, thyroxine, TRAb, thyroid ultrasound and orbital computed tomography findings. The sample taken for sequencing was blood. The clonotype was recovered from a woman between 18 and 29 years old with Graves' hyperthyroidism.

CDR3 sequence (DNA): TGTGCCACCGGGGTGGGGACTGAAGCTTTCTTT. Translating gives CATGVGTEAFF. V is TRBV12-3 or TRBV12-4 and J is TRBJ1-1; the D is unclear. This CDR3 region has 11 residues. V lost 10 bases and J lost 5, with 11 bases in between.